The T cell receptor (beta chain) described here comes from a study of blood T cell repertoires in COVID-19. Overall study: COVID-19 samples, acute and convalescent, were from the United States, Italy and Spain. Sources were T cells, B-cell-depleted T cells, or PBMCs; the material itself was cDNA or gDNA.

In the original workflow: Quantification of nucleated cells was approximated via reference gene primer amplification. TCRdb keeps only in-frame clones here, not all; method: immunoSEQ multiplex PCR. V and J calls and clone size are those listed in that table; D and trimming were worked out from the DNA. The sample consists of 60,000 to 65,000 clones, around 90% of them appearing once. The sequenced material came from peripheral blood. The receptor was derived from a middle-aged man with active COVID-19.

In DNA, the CDR3 is TGTGCCTCGCGCTGTGAGCAGTACTTC. This encodes CASRCEQYF. This sequence joins TRBV27 and TRBJ2-7; unclear D gene. The CDR3 consists of 9 residues. V lost 11 bases and J lost 7, with 9 bases in between. CDR1 and CDR2 from the germline V gene are MNHEY and SMNVEV (reference sequence).